The 25 T cell receptor beta chains in this list originate from one sample, sequenced in a study of blood T cell repertoires in COVID-19. Only in-frame clones appear in the TCRdb table, and some are missing; sequencing was by immunoSEQ multiplex PCR. The table includes 250,000 to 350,000 clones, approximately 89% detected once. Sequencing was carried out using peripheral blood. The receptors were gathered from a woman aged 60-75 years with acute or convalescent COVID-19.

This clone was picked up one time. This chain links TRBV30 with TRBJ2-7; 12 bases match TRBD2. The V gene's germline CDR1 is GTSNPN and CDR2 SVGIG (reference sequence). With 0 bases clipped from V and 6 bases from J, the junction kept 6 bases outside the gene matches. This CDR3 is built from 15 residues. The CDR3 reads CAWSVLAGGVGEQYF. The CDR3, as DNA: TGTGCCTGGAGTGTACTAGCGGGAGGAGTGGGCGAGCAGTACTTC.

The gene calls are TRBV5-1 and TRBJ2-1; TRBD1 matches at 9 bases. Per germline, CDR1 SGHRS and CDR2 YFSETQ. This CDR3 contains 14 residues. Unmatched junction bases numbered 6, after V lost 1 base and J lost 10 bases. CDR3 sequence reads: CASSLRDRVIEQFF. The CDR3 region has the DNA TGCGCCAGCAGCTTGAGGGACAGGGTTATCGAGCAGTTCTTC.

The chain carries TRBV27 and TRBJ2-2, with 7 positions matching TRBD1. V gave up 5 bases and J gave up 4 bases; unmatched junction bases: 4. The germline V gene has CDR1 MNHEY and CDR2 SMNVEV (reference sequence). The CDR3 has 14 amino acids. The CDR3 loop reads CASSKTGPTGELFF. The CDR3 nucleotides read TGTGCCAGCAGTAAGACAGGGCCCACCGGGGAGCTGTTTTTT.

Turning to this clone: One junction end does not reproduce the germline sequence, and a read error may be involved. The chain uses TRBV6-1 and TRBJ1-5; 10 bases are a match to TRBD1. Germline CDR1 reads MNHNS; CDR2 reads SASEGT. This CDR3 has 19 amino acids. The CDR3 region has the DNA TGTGCCAGCAGGGAAGTAACCGGGACAGGGGTTGGAAGCAATCAGCCCCAGCATTTT. Protein product: CASREVTGTGVGSNQPQHF.

The chain recombines TRBV4-1 with TRBJ2-3, with D maybe TRBD2 (6 bases). This CDR3 is built from 15 residues. V was pared by 5 bases and J by 2 bases, with 14 bases between. CDR1 and CDR2 (germline): MGHRA, YSYEKL. CDR3 DNA: TGCGCCAGCAGCTTGCGGGACTCCTCCACAGATACGCAGTATTTT. Translation gives CASSLRDSSTDTQYF.

This clone was seen more than once but under ten times. The V call is TRBV7-8, the J call TRBJ2-7; perhaps TRBD2 as D (6 bases). The V and J ends lost 1 base and 2 bases respectively, with 12 bases between them. Germline loops: CDR1 SGHVS, CDR2 FQNEAQ. This CDR3 has 15 residues. The CDR3 coding sequence is TGTGCCAGCAGCTTAGGGGTGGAGGGACCCTACGAGCAGTACTTC. This codes for CASSLGVEGPYEQYF.

V usage is TRBV30 and J usage is TRBJ1-2; D is perhaps TRBD1 (6 bases). V was cut by 3 bases and J by 5 bases, with 10 bases left in between. CDR3 length: 12 amino acids. Germline loops: CDR1 GTSNPN, CDR2 SVGIG (reference sequence). Here the CDR3 reads CAWRVQGYGYTF. The CDR3 nucleotides read TGTGCCTGGAGAGTACAGGGATATGGCTACACCTTC.

The gene calls are TRBV2 and TRBJ2-7, with D possibly matching TRBD1 (6 bases). Germline V CDR1 and CDR2: SNHLY, FYNNEI. The CDR3 is made up of 12 amino acids. With 10 bases removed from V and 3 bases from J, the gap between germline ends came to 13 bases. CDR3 region: CATRDILYEQYF. DNA of the CDR3: TGTGCCACCCGGGACATTCTCTACGAGCAGTACTTC.

The chain has TRBV27 and TRBJ1-2; D uncertain. V lost 3 bases and J lost 8, with 13 bases in between. The CDR3 loop spans 13 amino acids. Germline-derived CDR1 and CDR2 are MNHEY and SMNVEV (reference sequence). The CDR3 loop is CASSFIRGKGYTF. The CDR3 coding sequence is TGTGCCAGCAGTTTCATCCGAGGGAAAGGCTACACCTTC.

The gene calls are TRBV18 and TRBJ2-3, with D perhaps matching TRBD1 (6 bases). The CDR3 contains 13 residues. CDR1 and CDR2 (germline): KGHSH, LQKENI. Between the trimmed V and J ends, which lost 6 bases and 3 bases, there was a span of 10 bases. CDR3 bases: TGTGCCAGCTCTTGGGGGCAAACAGATACGCAGTATTTT. It translates to CASSWGQTDTQYF.

This chain connects TRBV30 to TRBJ2-7; D perhaps matches TRBD1 (6 bases). Looked up from germline, CDR1 is GTSNPN and CDR2 is SVGIG (reference sequence). The CDR3 spans 16 residues. Trimming removed 3 bases at V and 3 bases at J, with 21 bases between. As DNA, the CDR3 is TGTGCCTGGAGATTACGGTTAGGTACAGGGCGCTACGAGCAGTACTTC. Residues: CAWRLRLGTGRYEQYF.

The chain employs TRBV2 and TRBJ2-2; maybe TRBD1 (5 bases). Germline V gene sequence: CDR1 SNHLY, CDR2 FYNNEI. CDR3 length: 15 residues. Trimming took off 6 bases at V and 4 bases at J, with 15 bases between the two ends. CDR3 sequence: CASSRGHLFTGELFF. DNA of the CDR3: TGTGCCAGCAGCCGTGGACACCTTTTCACCGGGGAGCTGTTTTTT.

The chain couples TRBV5-6 to TRBJ2-7, with D perhaps TRBD1 (5 bases). Deletions cut 0 bases from V and 3 bases from J, with 10 bases between. The CDR3 runs to 14 residues. Germline V gene sequence: CDR1 SGHDT, CDR2 YYEEEE. The CDR3 DNA is TGTGCCAGCAGCTTGGATCAGGGTGACTACGAGCAGTACTTC. It is translated as CASSLDQGDYEQYF.

V and J are TRBV7-9 and TRBJ2-1; weak D call: TRBD2 (6 bases). Trimming removed 1 base from V and 10 bases from J, with 11 bases in between. This CDR3 region has 13 residues. Germline CDR1 reads SEHNR; CDR2 reads FQNEAQ (reference sequence). CDR3 sequence reads: CASSLVIGGEQFF. The CDR3 DNA is TGTGCCAGCAGCTTAGTTATCGGAGGGGAGCAGTTCTTC.

The chain has TRBV11-3 and TRBJ2-5, with D perhaps matching TRBD2 (6 bases). Germline V lookup: CDR1 SGHNT, CDR2 YENEEA. The CDR3 consists of 14 residues. Trimming took 5 bases from V and 0 from J, leaving 10 bases between them. The CDR3 spells CASSPGTHQETQYF. The CDR3 region has the DNA TGTGCCAGCAGCCCGGGGACTCACCAAGAGACCCAGTACTTC.

The chain recombines TRBV3-1 (or the pseudogene TRBV3-2) with TRBJ1-1; no reliable D call. The CDR3 extends over 16 amino acids. CDR1 and CDR2 from the germline V gene are LGHDT and YNNKEL (reference sequence). Trimming left V 0 bases short and J 4 bases short, with 15 bases between. CDR3: CASSQDRPLAGTEAFF. The CDR3 DNA follows: TGTGCCAGCAGCCAAGATAGGCCCCTGGCGGGCACTGAAGCTTTCTTT.

This chain connects TRBV6-2 or TRBV6-3 to TRBJ2-7, with 8 bases matching TRBD2. This CDR3 has 15 amino acids. J lost 7 bases, V lost 0 bases, and 8 bases had no gene match. From germline, CDR1 is MNHEY and CDR2 SVGEGT. The CDR3 sequence: CASSYSRGLAGEQYF. In DNA, the CDR3 is TGTGCCAGCAGTTACTCACGTGGACTAGCTGGAGAGCAGTACTTC.

The chain joins TRBV12-3 or TRBV12-4 to TRBJ1-3; D uncertain. Deletions cut 10 bases from V and 4 bases from J, with 8 bases between. The CDR3 extends over 11 amino acids. This CDR3 is CATSTGNTIYF. The DNA for the CDR3 is TGTGCCACCTCAACAGGAAACACCATATATTTT.

The chain combines TRBV6-2 or TRBV6-3 with TRBJ2-7, with 9 bases identical to TRBD1. The V segment lost 1 base and the J segment 6 bases; nucleotides outside the gene matches: 4. This CDR3 is built from 14 residues. The germline V gene encodes CDR1 MNHEY and CDR2 SVGEGT. CDR3 sequence: CASSYWDRVPEQYF. CDR3 sequence (DNA): TGTGCCAGCAGTTACTGGGACAGGGTCCCCGAGCAGTACTTC.

This CDR3 is CASSPRTGGGDEQFF. The CDR3 bases are TGCGCCAGCAGCCCTAGGACAGGGGGGGGCGATGAGCAGTTCTTC. The chain carries TRBV4-3 and TRBJ2-1; 10 bases are a match to TRBD1. Germline values: CDR1 LGHNA, CDR2 YSLEER. CDR3 size: 15 residues. The J segment lost 8 bases and the V segment lost 4 bases, leaving 8 bases of the junction unmatched.

Only one count was recorded for this clone. The chain carries TRBV7-2 and TRBJ1-1; possibly TRBD1 for D (6 bases). V dropped 4 bases and J dropped 0 bases, with 15 bases sitting between them. The CDR3 spans 16 residues. Germline loops: CDR1 SGHTA, CDR2 FQGNSA. The CDR3 protein is CASSSVTGSMNTEAFF. The CDR3 bases are TGTGCCAGCAGCTCGGTCACAGGGAGCATGAACACTGAAGCTTTCTTT.

This chain connects TRBV4-3 to TRBJ2-7; D possibly corresponds to TRBD2 (6 bases). Trimming removed 5 bases at V and 3 bases at J, with 17 bases between. This CDR3 contains 15 residues. CDR1 is LGHNA and CDR2 is YSLEER in the germline V gene. CDR3 sequence (DNA): TGCGCCAGCAGCATAGACTACGGGAGTATCTACGAGCAGTACTTC. Its translation is CASSIDYGSIYEQYF.

This chain joins TRBV7-2 and TRBJ1-5; 12 bases fit TRBD1. This CDR3 spans 15 amino acids. CDR1 and CDR2 from the germline V gene are SGHTA and FQGNSA. The trim removed 8 bases at V and 4 bases at J, leaving 6 bases unmatched. CDR3 amino acids: CASQGTGGLNQPQHF. The CDR3 DNA reads TGTGCCAGCCAGGGGACAGGGGGCTTAAATCAGCCCCAGCATTTT.

V is TRBV5-6 and J is TRBJ2-3; 7 nucleotides line up with TRBD1. CDR1 and CDR2 from the germline V gene are SGHDT and YYEEEE. The CDR3 spans 15 residues. V shed 1 base and J 4 bases; nucleotides not matched to a gene: 6. CDR3: CASSLTGDGSDTQYF. The CDR3 DNA is TGTGCCAGCAGCTTGACAGGGGATGGCTCAGATACGCAGTATTTT.

The rearrangement joins TRBV6-6 to TRBJ2-7; the match to TRBD2 covers 7 bases. The CDR3 spans 13 residues. Germline assignment: CDR1 MNHNY and CDR2 SVGAGI (reference sequence). V trimming: 8 bases; J trimming: 3 bases; junction bases outside the gene matches: 7. This chain's CDR3 is CASSRGVIYEQYF. The CDR3 DNA reads TGTGCCAGCTCCCGGGGGGTAATCTACGAGCAGTACTTC.